These T cell receptor beta chains were read from a single sample in a study of siplizumab effects on memory and regulatory T cells. The repertoire was sequenced with immunoSEQ multiplex PCR; TCRdb's copy has only in-frame clones and lacks some. Here the sample spans some 100,000 clones, approximately 97% being singletons. The sequenced sample consisted of naive CD4+ T cells sorted from blood. The source of these receptors is a human donor in good health. Both conserved end residues are part of each CDR3. D genes are given only for firm matches. Clone size is stated in some rows and not others, as once, few, many or a class when expanded.

TRBV28	.	.	TRBJ1-2	TGTGCCAGCAGGACTTTCTCTGGAGCTAACTATGGCTACACCTTC	CASRTFSGANYGYTF
TRBV28	.	.	TRBJ2-4	TGTGCCAGCAGTTTCGTGGGAGGAGACGGAAACATTCAGTACTTC	CASSFVGGDGNIQYF
TRBV19	.	.	TRBJ1-5	TGTGCCAGTAGTATAGTACCTCAGCCCCAGCATTTT	CASSIVPQPQHF
TRBV10-1	TRBD1	.	TRBJ1-6	TGCGCCAGCAGACAGGGGGGTAAAGAATCACCCCTCCACTTT	CASRQGGKESPLHF
TRBV11-2	TRBD1	.	TRBJ2-7	TGTGCCAGCAGCCTCGGGACAGGCGAGCAGTACTTC	CASSLGTGEQYF
TRBV25-1	.	.	TRBJ1-1	TGTGCCAGCAGTGACGCAGCCCTAGGAGCTAACACTGAAGCTTTCTTT	CASSDAALGANTEAFF
TRBV6-1	TRBD2	.	TRBJ2-1	TGTGCCAGCAGTGAAAGGCCTAGCGGGGGGCTCATAAGCTCCTACAATGAGCAGTTCTTC	CASSERPSGGLISSYNEQFF
TRBV23-1	.	.	TRBJ1-6	TGCGCCAACGACGCCCGTGTGGGCACGACCGACTTT	CANDARVGTTDF
TRBV27	.	.	TRBJ2-6	TGTGCCAGCAGTCTGGGACGGATACTCTCTGGGGCCAACGTCCTGACTTTC	CASSLGRILSGANVLTF
TRBV19	TRBD1	.	TRBJ1-2	TGTGCCAGTACCGAGGACAGGGCCATATTCTATGGCTACACCTTC	CASTEDRAIFYGYTF
TRBV6-6	.	.	TRBJ2-5	TGTGCCAGCAGTCCCCAGCTGGGAGAGACCCAGTACTTC	CASSPQLGETQYF
TRBV18	.	.	TRBJ2-5	TGTGCCAGCTCACTTCTCAGGCAAGAGACCCAGTACTTC	CASSLLRQETQYF
TRBV30	TRBD1	.	TRBJ1-2	TGTGCCTGGAGTGGGACAGGCTACTATGGCTACACCTTC	CAWSGTGYYGYTF
TRBV4-1	.	.	TRBJ2-3	TGCGCCAGCAGCCCCAATAAGTGGGGGGGGCCGGGGGAAGATACGCAGTATTTT	CASSPNKWGGPGEDTQYF
TRBV4-2	.	.	TRBJ1-2	TGTGCCAGCAGCCAAGGGCCATTAGAGGGTTACTATGGCTACACCTTC	CASSQGPLEGYYGYTF
TRBV5-4	TRBD2	.	TRBJ2-4	TGTGCCAGCAGCCCCACTAGCGCGGCGGCCAAAAACATTCAGTACTTC	CASSPTSAAAKNIQYF
TRBV28	TRBD2	.	TRBJ2-3	TGTGCCAGCAGTTTAACTAGCGGGGGGGCAGATACGCAGTATTTT	CASSLTSGGADTQYF
TRBV9	TRBD2	once	TRBJ2-1	TGTGCCAGCAATCGAGCGGGGTCGACCTACAATGAGCAGTTCTTC	CASNRAGSTYNEQFF
TRBV10-3	.	.	TRBJ1-2	TGTGCCATCAGTGAGTCGAGCCGGGACGGGGAAAATGGCTACACCTTC	CAISESSRDGENGYTF
TRBV2	.	.	TRBJ1-1	TGTGCCAGCAGTGCCCGCGACTCAGGGGTCATGAACACTGAAGCTTTCTTT	CASSARDSGVMNTEAFF
TRBV6-5	TRBD1	.	TRBJ2-7	TGTGCCAGCAGCCGGGGACAGGGGAACAACGAGCAGTACTTC	CASSRGQGNNEQYF
TRBV7-6	TRBD2	.	TRBJ2-1	TGTGCCAGCAGCCTGCTGGGTAGCGGGGGCGGAGATGAGCAGTTCTTC	CASSLLGSGGGDEQFF
TRBV4-2	TRBD1	once	TRBJ2-1	TGTGCCAGCAGCGCTACCGGGACAGGGGTCTATGAGCAGTTCTTC	CASSATGTGVYEQFF
TRBV7-6	TRBD1	.	TRBJ1-4	TGTGCCAGCAGCTTGACAGGGGGTGAAAAACTGTTTTTT	CASSLTGGEKLFF
TRBV7-2	TRBD2	.	TRBJ2-2	TGTGCCAGCAGCTTACTAGGACTAGCCCCCCCGGCTGGGGAGCTGTTTTTT	CASSLLGLAPPAGELFF
TRBV7-9	.	.	TRBJ2-3	TGTGCCAGCAGCTTCATGACAGGTCTAAGCACAGATACGCAGTATTTT	CASSFMTGLSTDTQYF
TRBV7-3	TRBD2	.	TRBJ2-3	TGTGCCAGCAGCTTAAGCGGCGGGGGGCCAGATACGCAGTATTTT	CASSLSGGGPDTQYF
TRBV6-5	.	.	TRBJ2-7	TGTGCCAGCAGTAGAGAGGGACCCAAAGAAGGGCAGTACTTC	CASSREGPKEGQYF
TRBV6-1	.	.	TRBJ1-2	TGTGCCAGCAGCGCTAACTATGGCTACACCTTC	CASSANYGYTF
TRBV27	.	.	TRBJ1-6	TGTGCCAGCAGGGGAACCCCTAATTCACCCCTCCACTTT	CASRGTPNSPLHF
TRBV21-1	.	.	TRBJ1-5	TGTGCCAGCAGCAAATTGGGAACAGGGGATGTCAGTCAGCCCCAGCATTTT	CASSKLGTGDVSQPQHF
TRBV28	.	.	TRBJ1-2	TGTGCCAGCAGTTCCCCTCGGGACGGAAAATATGGCTACACCTTC	CASSSPRDGKYGYTF
TRBV9	.	.	TRBJ1-1	TGTGCCAGCAGCGTAACCCCGGACAGTGAAGCTTTCTTT	CASSVTPDSEAFF
TRBV19	TRBD1	once	TRBJ1-2	TGTGCCAGTAGTATGGGGACAGGGTACTATGGCTACACCTTC	CASSMGTGYYGYTF
TRBV28	TRBD1	once	TRBJ2-7	TGTGCCAGCACTCAGGACAGGGGGCTACACGAGCAGTACTTC	CASTQDRGLHEQYF
TRBV2	TRBD1	.	TRBJ1-1	TGTGCCAGCACCCTAGGACAGGGGGCCGGGGCTTTCTTT	CASTLGQGAGAFF
TRBV18	.	.	TRBJ1-5	TGTGCCAGCTCACCGACGGGAAATCAGCCCCAGCATTTT	CASSPTGNQPQHF